Sequencing of this T cell receptor (beta chain) was carried out in a study of blood T cells in healthy people across ages. Study results and limitations: Investigators treated diversity estimates from one million T cells as underestimates. CMV status of donors was unknown, possibly confounding expanded clonotype changes. TCR beta diversity, measured per million T cells, fell in a roughly linear way with age.

V was cut by 0 bases and J by 5 bases, with 11 bases left in between. Germline loops: CDR1 LGHDT, CDR2 YNNKEL (reference sequence). The CDR3 covers 15 residues. PBMCs were isolated at a quantity of at least 6.5 million per sample. Primers used in a second PCR of roughly 6 to 11 cycles were a sample-barcoded 5' primer and a J-beta primer mix. TCRdb analysed the 5' RACE reads with MiXCR anew, one entry per CDR3 protein. The sample includes about a million distinct CDR3 sequences, roughly 52% seen only once; the top ten take 10% to 15%. Comment on this clonotype: Antigen unknown.

This TCR came from a young man in good health. Sequencing input: blood. This chain links TRBV3-1 with TRBJ2-1, with D uncertain. CDR3 in DNA: TGTGCCAGCAGCCAAGATCCGGCCTCGAACAATGAGCAGTTCTTC. Its translation is CASSQDPASNNEQFF.